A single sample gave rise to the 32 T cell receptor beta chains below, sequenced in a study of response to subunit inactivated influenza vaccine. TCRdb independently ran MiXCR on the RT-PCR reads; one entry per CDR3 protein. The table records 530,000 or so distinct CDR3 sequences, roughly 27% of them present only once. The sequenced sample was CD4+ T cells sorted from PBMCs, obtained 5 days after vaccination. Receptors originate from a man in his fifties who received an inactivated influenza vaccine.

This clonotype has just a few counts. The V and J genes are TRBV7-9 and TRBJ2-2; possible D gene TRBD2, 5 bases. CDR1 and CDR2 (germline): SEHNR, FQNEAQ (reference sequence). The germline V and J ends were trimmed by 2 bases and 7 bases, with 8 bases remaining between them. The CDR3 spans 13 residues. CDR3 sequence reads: CASSLILDGELFF. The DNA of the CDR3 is TGTGCCAGCAGCTTAATACTAGACGGGGAGCTGTTTTTT.

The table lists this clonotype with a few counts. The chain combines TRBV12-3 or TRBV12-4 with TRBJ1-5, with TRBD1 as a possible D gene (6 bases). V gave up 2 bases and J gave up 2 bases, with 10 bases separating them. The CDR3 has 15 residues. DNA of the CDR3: TGTGCCAGCAGTTTAAACAGGGAGGGCAATCAGCCCCAGCATTTT. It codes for CASSLNREGNQPQHF.

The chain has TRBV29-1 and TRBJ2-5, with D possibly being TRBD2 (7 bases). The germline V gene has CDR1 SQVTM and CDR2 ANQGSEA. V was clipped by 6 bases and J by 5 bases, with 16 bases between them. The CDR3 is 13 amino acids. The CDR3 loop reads CSVALGGPETQYF. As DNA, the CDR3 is TGCAGCGTCGCCCTGGGGGGGCCCGAGACCCAGTACTTC.

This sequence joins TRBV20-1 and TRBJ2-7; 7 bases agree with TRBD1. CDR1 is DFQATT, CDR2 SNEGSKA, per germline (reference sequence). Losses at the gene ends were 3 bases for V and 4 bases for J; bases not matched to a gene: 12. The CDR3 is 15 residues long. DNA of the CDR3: TGCAGTGCTAGGGAGACAGGGCTCCTCGCTTACGAGCAGTACTTC. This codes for CSARETGLLAYEQYF.

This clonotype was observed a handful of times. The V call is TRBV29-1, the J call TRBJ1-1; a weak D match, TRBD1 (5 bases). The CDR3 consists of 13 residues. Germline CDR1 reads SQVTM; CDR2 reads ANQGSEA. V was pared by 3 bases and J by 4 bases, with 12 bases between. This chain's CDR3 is CSVETPGLTEAFF. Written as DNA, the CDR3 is TGCAGCGTTGAGACCCCGGGACTCACTGAAGCTTTCTTT.

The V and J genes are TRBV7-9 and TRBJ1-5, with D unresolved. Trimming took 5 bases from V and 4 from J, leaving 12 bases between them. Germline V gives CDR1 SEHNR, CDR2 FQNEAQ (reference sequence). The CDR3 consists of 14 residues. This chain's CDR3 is CASSPGRANQPQHF. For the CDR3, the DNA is TGTGCCAGCAGCCCCGGGAGGGCAAATCAGCCCCAGCATTTT.

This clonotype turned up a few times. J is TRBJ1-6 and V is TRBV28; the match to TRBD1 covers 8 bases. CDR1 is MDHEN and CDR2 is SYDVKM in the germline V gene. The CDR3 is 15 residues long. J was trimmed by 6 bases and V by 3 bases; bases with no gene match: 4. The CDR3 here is CASSLDRAANSPLHF. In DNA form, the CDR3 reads TGTGCCAGCAGTTTGGACAGGGCGGCTAATTCACCCCTCCACTTT.

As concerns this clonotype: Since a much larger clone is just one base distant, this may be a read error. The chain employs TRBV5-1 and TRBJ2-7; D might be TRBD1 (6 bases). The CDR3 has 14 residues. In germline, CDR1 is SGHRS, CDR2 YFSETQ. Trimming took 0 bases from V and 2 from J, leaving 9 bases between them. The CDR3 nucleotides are TGCGCCAGCAGCTTGGACAGGACAGCCTACGAGCAGTACTTC. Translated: CASSLDRTAYEQYF.

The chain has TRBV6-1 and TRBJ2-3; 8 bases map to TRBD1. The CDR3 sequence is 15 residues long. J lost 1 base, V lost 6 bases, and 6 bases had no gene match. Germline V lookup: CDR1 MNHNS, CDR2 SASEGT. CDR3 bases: TGTGCCAGCAGGGGGCAGGGGGCCGGCACAGATACGCAGTATTTT. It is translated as CASRGQGAGTDTQYF.

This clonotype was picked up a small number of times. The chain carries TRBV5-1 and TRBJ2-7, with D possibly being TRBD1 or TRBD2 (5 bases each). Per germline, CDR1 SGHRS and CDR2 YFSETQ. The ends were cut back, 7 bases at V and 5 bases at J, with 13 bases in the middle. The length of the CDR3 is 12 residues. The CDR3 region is CASQGSGNEQYF. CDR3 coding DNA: TGCGCCAGCCAGGGTTCCGGGAACGAGCAGTACTTC.

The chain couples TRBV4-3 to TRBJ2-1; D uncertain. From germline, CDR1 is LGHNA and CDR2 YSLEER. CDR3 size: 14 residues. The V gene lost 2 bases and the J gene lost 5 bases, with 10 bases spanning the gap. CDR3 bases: TGCGCCAGCAGCCAATTAATCAGAGACAATGAGCAGTTCTTC. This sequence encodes CASSQLIRDNEQFF.

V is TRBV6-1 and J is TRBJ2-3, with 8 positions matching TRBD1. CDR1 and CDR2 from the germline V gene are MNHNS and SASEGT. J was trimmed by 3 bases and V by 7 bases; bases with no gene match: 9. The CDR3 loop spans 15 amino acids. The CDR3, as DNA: TGTGCCAGCATGAACAGGGGGTACGGGACAGATACGCAGTATTTT. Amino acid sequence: CASMNRGYGTDTQYF.

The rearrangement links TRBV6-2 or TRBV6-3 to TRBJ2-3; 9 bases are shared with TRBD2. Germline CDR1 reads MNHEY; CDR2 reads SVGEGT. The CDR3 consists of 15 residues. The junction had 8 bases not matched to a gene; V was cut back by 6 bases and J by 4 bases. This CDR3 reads CASSPVVAGADTQYF. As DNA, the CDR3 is TGTGCCAGCAGCCCCGTGGTAGCGGGGGCAGATACGCAGTATTTT.

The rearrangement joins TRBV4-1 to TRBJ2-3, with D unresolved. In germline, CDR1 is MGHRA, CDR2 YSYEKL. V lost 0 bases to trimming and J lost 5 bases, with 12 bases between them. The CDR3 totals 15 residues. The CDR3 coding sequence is TGCGCCAGCAGCCAAGATCGAGTGGCTCGAGATACGCAGTATTTT. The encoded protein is CASSQDRVARDTQYF.

The CDR3 DNA reads TGTGCCAGCAGACTAGCGGGGGCAAACACCGGGGAGCTGTTTTTT. Translated, it gives CASRLAGANTGELFF. The chain uses TRBV12-3 or TRBV12-4 and TRBJ2-2; 11 bases align to TRBD2. With 6 bases clipped from V and 2 bases from J, the junction kept 2 bases outside the gene matches. The CDR3 loop spans 15 amino acids.

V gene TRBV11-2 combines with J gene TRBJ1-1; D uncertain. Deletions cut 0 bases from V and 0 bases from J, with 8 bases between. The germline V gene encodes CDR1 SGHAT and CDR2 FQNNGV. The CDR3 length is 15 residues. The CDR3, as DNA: TGTGCCAGCAGCTTAGATCTGGGGTTGAACACTGAAGCTTTCTTT. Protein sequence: CASSLDLGLNTEAFF.

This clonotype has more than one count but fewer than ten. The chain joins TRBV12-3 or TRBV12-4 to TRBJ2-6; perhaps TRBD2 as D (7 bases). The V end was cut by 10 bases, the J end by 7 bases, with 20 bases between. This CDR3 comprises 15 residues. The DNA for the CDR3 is TGTGCCACCACTTGGGGGGGGCGTGGAGCCAACGTCCTGACTTTC. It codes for CATTWGGRGANVLTF.

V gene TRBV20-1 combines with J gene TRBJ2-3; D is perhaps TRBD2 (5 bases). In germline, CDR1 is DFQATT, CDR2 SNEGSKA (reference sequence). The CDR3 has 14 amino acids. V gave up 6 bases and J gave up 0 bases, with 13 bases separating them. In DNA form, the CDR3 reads TGCAGTGCCCTACCAAGCGGTAGCACAGATACGCAGTATTTT. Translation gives CSALPSGSTDTQYF.

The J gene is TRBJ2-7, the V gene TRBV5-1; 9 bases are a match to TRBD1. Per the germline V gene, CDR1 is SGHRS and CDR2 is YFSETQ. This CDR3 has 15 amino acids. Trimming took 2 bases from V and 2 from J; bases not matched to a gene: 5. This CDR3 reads CASSLMGQGTYEQYF. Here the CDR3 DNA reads TGCGCCAGCAGCTTAATGGGACAGGGAACCTACGAGCAGTACTTC.

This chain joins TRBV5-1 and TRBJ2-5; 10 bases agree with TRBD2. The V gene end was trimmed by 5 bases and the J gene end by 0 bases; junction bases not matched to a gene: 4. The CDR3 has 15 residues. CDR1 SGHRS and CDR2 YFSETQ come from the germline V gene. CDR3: CASRQGTSDQETQYF. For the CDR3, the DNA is TGCGCCAGCAGGCAGGGGACTAGCGACCAAGAGACCCAGTACTTC.

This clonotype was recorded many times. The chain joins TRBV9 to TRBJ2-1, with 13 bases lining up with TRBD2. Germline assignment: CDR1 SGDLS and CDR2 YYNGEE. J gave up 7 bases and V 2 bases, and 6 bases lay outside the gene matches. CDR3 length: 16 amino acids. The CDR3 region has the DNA TGTGCCAGCAGCGTTCAACGGACTAGCGGGAGAAATGAGCAGTTCTTC. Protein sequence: CASSVQRTSGRNEQFF.

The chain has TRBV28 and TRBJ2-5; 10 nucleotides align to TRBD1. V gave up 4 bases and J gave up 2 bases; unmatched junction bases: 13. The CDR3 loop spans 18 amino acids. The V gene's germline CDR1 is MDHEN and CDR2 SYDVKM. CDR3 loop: CASSSRRPTGGWQETQYF. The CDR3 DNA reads TGTGCCAGCAGTTCTCGGAGACCGACAGGGGGCTGGCAAGAGACCCAGTACTTC.

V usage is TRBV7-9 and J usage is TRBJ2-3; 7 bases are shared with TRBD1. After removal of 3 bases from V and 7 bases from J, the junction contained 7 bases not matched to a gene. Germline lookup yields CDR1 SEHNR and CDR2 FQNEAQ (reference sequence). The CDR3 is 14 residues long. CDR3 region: CASSLGQTLNTQYF. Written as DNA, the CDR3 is TGTGCCAGCAGCTTGGGACAGACATTGAATACGCAGTATTTT.

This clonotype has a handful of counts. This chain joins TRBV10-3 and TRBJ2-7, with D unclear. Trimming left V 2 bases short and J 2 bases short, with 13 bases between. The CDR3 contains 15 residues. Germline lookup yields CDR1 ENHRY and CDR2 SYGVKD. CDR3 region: CAISERRSQAYEQYF. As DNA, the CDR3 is TGTGCCATCAGTGAGCGTAGGTCCCAAGCCTACGAGCAGTACTTC.

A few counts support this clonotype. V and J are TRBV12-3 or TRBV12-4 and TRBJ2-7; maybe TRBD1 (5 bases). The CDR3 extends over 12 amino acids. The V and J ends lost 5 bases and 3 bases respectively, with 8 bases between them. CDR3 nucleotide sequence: TGTGCCAGCAGTCCAGGGTTCTACGAGCAGTACTTC. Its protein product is CASSPGFYEQYF.

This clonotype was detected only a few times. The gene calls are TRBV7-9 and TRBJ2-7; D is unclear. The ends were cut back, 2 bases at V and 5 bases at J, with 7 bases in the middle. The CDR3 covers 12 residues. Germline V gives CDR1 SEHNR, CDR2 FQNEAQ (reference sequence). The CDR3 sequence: CASSLMADEQYF. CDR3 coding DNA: TGTGCCAGCAGCTTAATGGCAGACGAGCAGTACTTC.

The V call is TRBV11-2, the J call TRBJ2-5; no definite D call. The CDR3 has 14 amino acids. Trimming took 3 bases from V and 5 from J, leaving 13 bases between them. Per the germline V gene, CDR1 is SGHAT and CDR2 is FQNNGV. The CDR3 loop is CASSFLIGVETQYF. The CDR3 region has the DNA TGTGCCAGCAGCTTCTTGATCGGTGTTGAGACCCAGTACTTC.

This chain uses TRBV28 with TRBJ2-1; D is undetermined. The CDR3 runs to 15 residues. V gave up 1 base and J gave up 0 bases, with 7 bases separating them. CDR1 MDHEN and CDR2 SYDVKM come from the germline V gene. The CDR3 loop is CASSLYLSSYNEQFF. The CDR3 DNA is TGTGCCAGCAGTTTATATCTCAGCTCCTACAATGAGCAGTTCTTC.

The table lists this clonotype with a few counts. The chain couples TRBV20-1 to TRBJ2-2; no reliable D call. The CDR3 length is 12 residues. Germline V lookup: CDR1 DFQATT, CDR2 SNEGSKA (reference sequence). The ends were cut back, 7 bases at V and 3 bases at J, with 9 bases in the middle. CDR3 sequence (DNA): TGCAGTGGGCGTAAAGACACCGGGGAGCTGTTTTTT. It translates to CSGRKDTGELFF.

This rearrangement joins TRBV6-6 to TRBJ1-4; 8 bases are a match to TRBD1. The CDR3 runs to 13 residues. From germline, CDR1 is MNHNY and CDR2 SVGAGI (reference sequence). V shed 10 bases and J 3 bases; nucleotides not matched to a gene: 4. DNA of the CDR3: TGTGCCACCGGGGGACAGGCTAATGAAAAACTGTTTTTT. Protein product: CATGGQANEKLFF.

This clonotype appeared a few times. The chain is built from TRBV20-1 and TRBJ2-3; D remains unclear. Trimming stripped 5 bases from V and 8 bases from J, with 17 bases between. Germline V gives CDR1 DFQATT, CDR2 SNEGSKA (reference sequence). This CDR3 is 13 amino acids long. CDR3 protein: CSAGARVPGTQYF. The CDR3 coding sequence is TGCAGTGCTGGAGCTAGGGTCCCGGGTACGCAGTATTTT.

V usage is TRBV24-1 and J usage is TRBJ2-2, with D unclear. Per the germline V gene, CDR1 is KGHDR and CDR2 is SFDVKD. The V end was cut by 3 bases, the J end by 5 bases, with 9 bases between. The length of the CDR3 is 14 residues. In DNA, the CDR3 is TGTGCCACCAGTGATCCAGGACGGACCGGGGAGCTGTTTTTT. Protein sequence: CATSDPGRTGELFF.